This passage covers 19 T cell receptor beta chains from one sample sequenced in a study of identical twins. Using its own MiXCR run on the 5' RACE reads, TCRdb lists one record per CDR3 protein. The sample includes some 730,000 distinct CDR3 sequences, 18% of them seen just once. These records were also assigned to another study, of T cells expressing NK-cell markers.

Sample: PBMCs. The source of these receptors is a woman aged 18-35 years in good health.

This clonotype was counted a few times. This rearrangement joins TRBV6-1 to TRBJ2-5; 14 bases are a match to TRBD2. Germline CDR1 and CDR2: MNHNS and SASEGT. V gave up 6 bases and J gave up 7 bases; unmatched junction bases: 7. The CDR3 loop spans 15 amino acids. DNA for the CDR3: TGTGCCAGCAGCCCTGGGACTAGCGGGAGAGGGACCCAGTACTTC. Translation: CASSPGTSGRGTQYF.

Points on this clonotype: A much larger clone lies a single base off, so this may be a read error. The rearrangement links TRBV4-3 to TRBJ2-4, with D perhaps TRBD1 or TRBD2 (5 bases each). With 0 bases removed from V and 0 bases from J, the gap between germline ends came to 12 bases. The CDR3 loop spans 17 amino acids. Per the germline V gene, CDR1 is LGHNA and CDR2 is YSLEER. Here the CDR3 reads CASSQDVAGRAKNIQYF. The CDR3 DNA reads TGCGCCAGCAGCCAAGATGTGGCAGGGAGAGCCAAAAACATTCAGTACTTC.

V is TRBV9 and J is TRBJ2-5, with unresolved D. Trimming pared 0 bases from V and 2 bases from J, leaving 11 bases between. This CDR3 contains 15 residues. CDR1 and CDR2 (germline): SGDLS, YYNGEE. The CDR3 nucleotides read TGTGCCAGCAGCGTAGGAGGCTATCATCAAGAGACCCAGTACTTC. This encodes CASSVGGYHQETQYF.

This clonotype was counted a few times. The chain is built from TRBV5-5 and TRBJ1-2; D is uncertain. V lost 1 base and J lost 7, with 11 bases in between. This CDR3 region has 13 residues. CDR1 and CDR2 from the germline V gene are SGHKS and YYEKEE (reference sequence). The CDR3 DNA is TGTGCCAGCAGCTTGTCCGACTTCGGTGGCTACACCTTC. Amino acids: CASSLSDFGGYTF.

This clonotype was seen only a few times. V and J are TRBV7-9 and TRBJ2-1, with 13 bases matching TRBD2. Germline trimming cut 5 bases from V and 4 bases from J; bases unmatched to any gene: 8. The germline gives CDR1 SEHNR, CDR2 FQNEAQ (reference sequence). The CDR3 sequence is 17 residues long. The CDR3 sequence: CASSQRTSGSRYNEQFF. CDR3 DNA sequence: TGTGCCAGCAGCCAACGGACTAGCGGGAGCCGGTACAATGAGCAGTTCTTC.

The CDR3 DNA follows: TGTGCCAGCAGCCCCACTAGCGGGAGTTTCGATGAGCAGTTCTTC. This sequence encodes CASSPTSGSFDEQFF. J is TRBJ2-1 and V is TRBV9; TRBD2 matches 11 bases. V gave up 4 bases and J gave up 8 bases; unmatched junction bases: 8. Germline lookup yields CDR1 SGDLS and CDR2 YYNGEE. The CDR3 is 15 residues long.

This clonotype appeared a few times. The chain joins TRBV5-1 to TRBJ2-3, with 15 bases fitting TRBD2. Trimming removed 3 bases from V and 1 base from J; junction bases left unmatched: 9. The length of the CDR3 is 19 residues. Germline CDR1 reads SGHRS; CDR2 reads YFSETQ. In DNA form, the CDR3 reads TGCGCCAGCAGCTCTTGGACTAGCGGGGGGGCCCTAGGCACAGATACGCAGTATTTT. Amino acid sequence: CASSSWTSGGALGTDTQYF.

The J gene is TRBJ2-1, the V gene TRBV3-1; TRBD2 aligns across 8 bases. This CDR3 comprises 17 residues. Germline V gives CDR1 LGHDT, CDR2 YNNKEL (reference sequence). V was clipped by 3 bases and J by 6 bases; unmatched bases: 13. The CDR3 sequence: CASSHWGFGGDSNEQFF. The CDR3 DNA reads TGTGCCAGCAGCCATTGGGGGTTCGGGGGGGACTCCAATGAGCAGTTCTTC.

The chain combines TRBV7-9 with TRBJ2-1, with D maybe TRBD2 (6 bases). The CDR3 sequence is 16 residues long. Germline CDR1 reads SEHNR; CDR2 reads FQNEAQ (reference sequence). Trimming shortened V by 4 bases and J by 1 base, and 14 bases separated the two germline ends. The CDR3 bases are TGTGCCAGCAGCTCGCCGGTGGAGGGTTCCTACAATGAGCAGTTCTTC. The encoded protein is CASSSPVEGSYNEQFF. Variable domain in full (rest from reference TRBV7-9 and TRBJ2-1): DTGVSQNPRHKITKRGQNVTFRCDPISEHNRLYWYRQTLGQGPEFLTYFQNEAQLEKSRLLSDRFSAERPKGSFSTLEIQRTEQGDSAMYLCASSSPVEGSYNEQFFGPGTRLTVL.

The chain carries TRBV5-8 and TRBJ2-7; D ambiguous. CDR1 SGHTS and CDR2 YDEGEE come from the germline V gene. V was shortened by 10 bases and J by 4 bases, with 12 bases between the two germline ends. This CDR3 is 11 amino acids long. The CDR3 is CARKDRYEQYF. The CDR3, as DNA: TGTGCCCGAAAGGACCGGTACGAGCAGTACTTC. The full variable domain, in which reference TRBV5-8 and TRBJ2-7 provide the parts outside the CDR3, is EAGVTQSPTHLIKTRGQQATLRCSPISGHTSVYWYQQALGLGLQFLLWYDEGEERNRGNFPPRFSGRQFPNYSSELNVNALELEDSALYLCARKDRYEQYFGPGTRLTVT.

The genes are TRBV2 and TRBJ2-7; 9 bases line up with TRBD1. Germline V gene lookup returns CDR1 SNHLY and CDR2 FYNNEI. The V gene end was trimmed by 3 bases and the J gene end by 4 bases; junction bases not matched to a gene: 16. The CDR3 totals 18 residues. CDR3 nucleotides: TGTGCCAGCAGTGAGCCCGCGCGCGGGACAGGGAACGTTTACGAGCAGTACTTC. Translated, it gives CASSEPARGTGNVYEQYF.

J is TRBJ2-7 and V is TRBV20-1; D is perhaps TRBD1 (7 bases). Trimming stripped 5 bases from V and 6 bases from J, with 29 bases between. Germline lookup yields CDR1 DFQATT and CDR2 SNEGSKA (reference sequence). The CDR3 totals 17 residues. The CDR3 here is CSASHPDREEHFGEQYF. Here the CDR3 DNA reads TGCAGTGCTTCCCACCCCGACAGGGAGGAACACTTCGGCGAGCAGTACTTC.

This chain uses TRBV5-1 with TRBJ2-1; D is possibly TRBD1 or TRBD2 (5 bases each). Germline CDR1 and CDR2: SGHRS and YFSETQ. V lost 2 bases and J 7 bases, leaving 13 bases between the germline ends. CDR3 length equals 14 residues. CDR3 nucleotides: TGCGCCAGCAGCTTCGAGGGACCCGGAAATGAGCAGTTCTTC. This codes for CASSFEGPGNEQFF. Based on the CDR3 plus reference TRBV5-1 and TRBJ2-1, the full variable domain is KAGVTQTPRYLIKTRGQQVTLSCSPISGHRSVSWYQQTPGQGLQFLFEYFSETQRNKGNFPGRFSGRQFSNSRSEMNVSTLELGDSALYLCASSFEGPGNEQFFGPGTRLTVL.

The chain has TRBV20-1 and TRBJ2-7; no reliable D call. The germline V gene has CDR1 DFQATT and CDR2 SNEGSKA (reference sequence). Trimming shortened V by 0 bases and J by 6 bases, and 6 bases separated the two germline ends. The CDR3 contains 11 residues. Here the CDR3 DNA reads TGCAGTGCTAGAGAAAACGGCGAGCAGTACTTC. Its protein product is CSARENGEQYF.

This clonotype has more than one count but fewer than ten. V gene TRBV5-1 combines with J gene TRBJ2-5; the D is unclear. The CDR3 runs 15 residues. V was shortened by 0 bases and J by 0 bases, with 9 bases between the two germline ends. From germline, CDR1 is SGHRS and CDR2 YFSETQ. The CDR3 sequence is CASSLEGYDQETQYF. The CDR3 DNA reads as TGCGCCAGCAGCTTGGAGGGATATGACCAAGAGACCCAGTACTTC.

This clonotype was counted only a few times. Germline and junction disagree at one end, which may indicate a read error. The CDR3: CACSLGTTQNDEQFF. In nucleotides, the CDR3 is TGCGCCTGCAGCCTCGGGACAACCCAGAACGATGAGCAGTTCTTC. The chain is built from TRBV5-1 and TRBJ2-1; a possible D gene is TRBD1 (6 bases). This CDR3 contains 15 residues. Germline CDR1 is SGHRS and CDR2 is YFSETQ.

This clonotype was observed a handful of times. The V and J genes are TRBV6-5 and TRBJ2-1, with unresolved D. In germline, CDR1 is MNHEY, CDR2 SVGAGI. Between the trimmed V and J ends, which lost 2 bases and 2 bases, there was a span of 7 bases. The CDR3 is 14 residues long. The CDR3 nucleotides read TGTGCCAGCAGTTACAATGGGGCCTACAATGAGCAGTTCTTC. Its protein is CASSYNGAYNEQFF.

This clonotype was recorded a few times. This chain connects TRBV20-1 to TRBJ2-7; D not certain. Trimming left V 0 bases short and J 0 bases short, with 12 bases between. The CDR3 is 15 amino acids. Germline-derived CDR1 and CDR2 are DFQATT and SNEGSKA (reference sequence). The CDR3 DNA sequence: TGCAGTGCTAGAGAATGGGCGGTGAGCTCCTACGAGCAGTACTTC. It is translated as CSAREWAVSSYEQYF.

The chain links TRBV20-1 to TRBJ2-1; D is perhaps TRBD2 (5 bases). CDR3 length: 11 amino acids. Germline CDR1 and CDR2: DFQATT and SNEGSKA (reference sequence). V was clipped by 6 bases and J by 10 bases, with 13 bases between them. In nucleotides, the CDR3 is TGCAGTGCCCACGAGGGCCAGGAGCAGTTCTTC. Amino acid sequence: CSAHEGQEQFF.